This TCR beta chain came from a study of blood T cells in healthy people across ages. Sample-barcoded 5' priming and a J-beta primer mix drove a second PCR of about 6 to 11 cycles. MiXCR, applied by TCRdb to the 5' RACE reads, yields one record per CDR3 protein. This sample has a few hundred thousand distinct CDR3 sequences; about 26% occur once, and the top ten carry 3% to 4%. This clonotype was counted between two and nine times. In germline, CDR1 is DFQATT, CDR2 SNEGSKA (reference sequence). The CDR3 is 15 residues long. A further study also used this sample, focusing on T cells of mothers and their children.

The sample consisted of blood. This TCR was sampled from a boy between 2 and 10 years old in good health. The V gene is TRBV20-1, the J gene TRBJ1-5; 10 nucleotides line up with TRBD2. The DNA end favors TRBJ2-3, so the J call may be wrong. The CDR3 DNA follows: TGCAGTGCTAGAGATTTTAGTAGCGGGGGGCCTGCGCAGTATTTT. This translates into CSARDFSSGGPAQYF.